This T cell receptor beta chain stems from a study of graft-versus-host responses after intestinal transplantation. About the study: Each transplant was multivisceral, liver-intestinal, or isolated intestinal. Findings of the study overall: Some patients had graft-donor T cell macrochimerism. In their allografts, the ratios of graft-versus-host to host-versus-graft T cell clones were high. Early post-transplant declines in HvG were associated with peak levels of circulating GvH clones.

Assay used: immunoSEQ multiplex PCR; TCRdb lists only in-frame clones, some missing. This table has roughly 120,000 clones, 80% to 95% appearing once. Germline CDR1 reads GTSNPN; CDR2 reads SVGIG (reference sequence). The CDR3 has 14 amino acids. V lost 0 bases to trimming and J lost 2 bases, with 8 bases between them. In regard to this clone: Its specificity is unknown.

The V gene is TRBV30, the J gene TRBJ1-5, with D hard to call. The sequencing here drew on unstimulated CD8+ T cells sorted from spleen or lymph node cells, taken before intestinal transplant. This receptor was identified in a human donor who received an intestinal transplant. The CDR3 here is CAWSVGYGNQPQHF. The CDR3 DNA reads TGTGCCTGGAGTGTTGGGTACGGCAATCAGCCCCAGCATTTT.